This T cell receptor beta chain was retrieved from a study of cytomegalovirus exposure and HLA in healthy donors (dated by TCRdb to about 2017). Notes on the research overall: According to an earlier analysis of a few hundred of the donors, roughly 180 million T cells yielded 120 million or so unique TCR beta sequences and 276 Gb of sequence data. About 310 gigabases of sequencing data and tens of millions of unique TCR sequences were included in an early release covering 550 to 800 HLA-typed donors. Of the roughly 390 genotyped donors, less than 85% were placed in the genetic ancestry cluster associated with self-reported Caucasian donors. The study aimed to test whether signatures of past pathogen exposure could be identified by cataloging public T cell receptors. The study used immunosequencing to profile the T cell repertoires of 600 to 850 subjects and linked those repertoires to cytomegalovirus serostatus. Along with the approximately 670-subject first cohort, a separate validation cohort of about 110 different subjects was used. To predict cytomegalovirus infection status, the study combined high-throughput TCR immunosequencing, statistical association of individual TCRs with disease status, and machine learning. A later analysis re-examined previously published TCR beta repertoires from about 700 donors and added high-resolution HLA genotyping to investigate patterns of TCR occurrence. In the later analysis, no new phenotypic data were used to find candidate immune exposures; instead, reliance was placed on TCR beta sequences and their occurrence across donors. An earlier analysis of roughly 600 of the donors used high-throughput TCR beta sequencing to judge whether each TCR beta V gene segment behaved as functional or pseudogenic. Alongside the repertoire data, information on donor age, sex, ethnicity and CMV serostatus was compiled. A later genetic analysis took genome-wide SNP genotypes for about 65% of the 666 donors and used that subset as a discovery cohort. Every repertoire in the discovery cohort had been generated on one and the same sequencing platform. Class I and class II HLA loci were covered by the typing at four-digit resolution. The number of typed donors differed by locus: roughly 620-640 for A, B, C, DRB1 and DQB1; approximately 520 for DQA1; about 600 for DPA1; and roughly 470 for DPB1. About five DR-DQ haplotypes were treated as single units for association and clustering because of strong linkage in the cohort. Among over 350 genotyped donors of the cohort, an average of roughly 240,000 unique TCR beta nucleotide sequences were sequenced per donor, around 20% of them non-productive.

The cohort consisted of 650 to 850 healthy bone marrow donors. At the time of sampling, all cohort members were nominally healthy, though unrecorded immune exposures were likely present. The donor tested CMV seronegative, placing the donor among the roughly 400 seronegative members of the cohort. A peripheral blood sample was collected from each donor, and TCR beta sequencing was performed on peripheral blood mononuclear cells. The Qiagen DNeasy Blood Extraction Kit was used to extract genomic DNA from the blood cell samples. About this clone: Which antigen it targets is not known. The record has no base qualities; no much larger clone is one base away.

Looking up the germline V gene yields CDR1 MNHEY and CDR2 SVGAGI. V sheds 5 bases and J sheds 7 bases, leaving 14 bases between their ends. There are 14 amino acids in the CDR3, from cysteine to phenylalanine inclusive. Left in the record is the CDR3 DNA by itself, 42 bases read in frame from the first base. Findings and caveats that apply to the study as a whole: In both the original and validation cohorts, the classifier was reported to diagnose cytomegalovirus status with high specificity and sensitivity. According to the authors, the approach could potentially be generalized to other disease states and immunological phenotypes. This cohort had only TCR beta chains sequenced, and the lack of alpha or paired-chain data limited which features could be detected. Sequencing depth was assumed to be roughly uniform across donors in the presence/absence analyses, though that assumption may not hold. Some IMGT-functional V segments, including TRBV6-2 and TRBV6-3, could not be distinguished by the 87-base-pair reads and were therefore excluded. Three of the identified cytomegalovirus-associated TCR beta chains were confirmed in vitro to be specific for cytomegalovirus antigens. Because HLA typing was unavailable for some donors at each locus, only the typed subset was used in association tests. In a later analysis, the rate of TCR association differed among HLA loci, with DRB1 alleles having the most associated TCRs and HLA-C alleles having the fewest. A cluster of highly shared sequence variants was judged likely to be a technical artifact of the sequencing pipeline. Correlated functional status among segregating V segments might reflect linkage disequilibrium, but an unknown experimental factor could not be ruled out. The study gave a list of 150 to 200 TCR beta chains associated with cytomegalovirus. The earlier analysis of fewer than 750 of the donors excluded 15 to 20 rarely observed V segments, including chromosome 9 orphons, because counts were too low. In an earlier analysis of some 500 of the donors, most TCR beta V segments were observed in productive rearrangements about 87% or about 30% of the time, broadly matching IMGT annotations. Compared with equally common non-associated chains, HLA-associated TCR beta chains in a later analysis were more clonally expanded and had lower generation probabilities. Strong co-occurrence of HLA alleles, especially DR and DQ, made assigning TCR associations to individual alleles difficult. A further reported finding was that TCR beta sequences accurately predicted the HLA-A and HLA-B alleles for most subjects in the first cohort. In a later genetic analysis, fewer N-insertions in productive TCRs were reported among donors in an Asian-associated ancestry cluster than the approximately 670-donor mean. In a later analysis, several top co-occurrence clusters were reported to appear linked to parvovirus B19, influenza, CMV and Epstein-Barr virus. In a later analysis, around 17,000 TCR beta sequences were associated with specific HLA alleles at a false discovery rate of 0.05. Most CMV-associated TCR beta chains appeared to be HLA-restricted in a later analysis, and the HLA associations seemed to be driven largely by CMV exposure. While some public TCRs were present in many individuals, most TCR sequences turned up only very rarely across donors. CMV serostatus was the only immune exposure information available for the cohort. V-gene and J-gene trimming of TCR beta chains was associated with a missense DCLRE1C variant in a later genetic analysis, and the association was replicated in an independent cohort.

To prepare the library, the immunoSEQ multiplex PCR assay was applied. The multiplex PCR relied on a mix of 60 forward primers for TCR Vbeta segments and 13 reverse primers for TCR Jbeta segments. Amplification of the CDR3 region of rearranged TCR beta genes was performed with a multiplex PCR assay on genomic DNA. On the Illumina HiSeq System, the amplified TCR beta libraries were sequenced as 87-base-pair reads. The study's processing was this. Across the 640 or so repertoires, a later analysis counted tens of millions of unique TCR beta chains, 9.5 million to 12 million of which were shared by at least two donors. Raw reads were error-corrected and collapsed into unique sequences by a nearest-neighbor algorithm in which closely related sequences were merged to remove PCR and sequencing errors. Alignment of CDR3 sequences to IMGT reference sequences was used to assign V, D and J gene segments. For a sequence to be retained, a match of at least six nucleotides was required to both a V gene segment and a J gene segment. A rearrangement was called productive if the CDR3 had no stop codons and remained in frame with V and J, and every other rearrangement was called non-productive. Following IMGT convention, CDR3 was defined as the stretch from the second conserved V-encoded cysteine to the conserved J-encoded phenylalanine. The earlier analysis of some 600 of the donors excluded sequences that lacked an unambiguous match to a single V gene segment. In an earlier analysis of several hundred of the donors, V segments were called functional above 56.7% productive rearrangements and were called segregating when the between-donor standard deviation exceeded 5%. A statistical classification framework was developed to diagnose cytomegalovirus status using the catalog of TCR beta chain sequences. V and J gene assignment, in a later analysis, came from comparing TCR nucleotide sequences with IMGT/GENE-DB human TR gene sequences. In a later analysis, CDR3 sequences and most-parsimonious VDJ recombination scenarios were assigned using the TCRdist pipeline. In a later analysis, each TCR beta chain was defined by its CDR3 amino acid sequence together with its V-gene family, and reads without a unique V-gene family were excluded. In a later analysis, fewer than 600 highly shared, low-generation-probability nucleotide sequences were removed to address suspected cross-contamination and a sequencing artifact. In a later analysis, a clonal expansion index was calculated for each public chain from normalized within-repertoire ranks of inferred template counts. In a later analysis, generation probabilities were computed using a VDJ recombination model fitted to out-of-frame rearrangements, and the results were checked against IGoR. Hypergeometric tests were used in a later analysis to score TCR-TCR, TCR-HLA and TCR-CMV co-occurrence, with a repertoire-size bias correction applied to the TCR pairs. In a later analysis, false discovery rates were estimated by permuting HLA or CMV assignments 20 times. In a later analysis, co-occurring TCRs were grouped using DBSCAN, with TCRdist sequence similarity added in when clustering inside HLA-allele-positive subsets. For co-occurrence clustering, repertoires with fewer than 30,000 or more than 120,000 public chains were excluded, along with roughly 5 repertoires with anomalous nucleotide sharing. The immuneACCESS repertoire file appears here via TCRdb, limited to in-frame rearrangements. These files lack a portion of the clones; in checked studies, under half of the deficit traces to unresolved V genes, and the cause of the others is not known. The DNA gave D and trimming, while V, J and clone size come from that table. The sample yields fewer than 100,000 clones; approximately 80% were counted once. The ten biggest clones cover roughly 3% of the sample.

The TCR originated in a man aged 35-49 years in good health and CMV-seronegative. Sequencing input: PBMCs. Recombination connected TRBV6-5 to TRBJ1-4; TRBD1 might be the D gene, on 6 matching bases. The DNA reads as follows: TGTGCCAGCAGTCCCGGGACAAGCCGTGAAAAACTGTTTTTT. It codes for CASSPGTSREKLFF.